The 10 T cell receptor beta chains below all came from one sample that was sequenced in a study of CD8+CD57+ T cells in acquired aplastic anemia. Both TCR beta VDJ combination and CDR3 sequence profiling were carried out. Genomic DNA was the template for this profiling. TCRdb re-analysed the reads in MiXCR, keeping a single row per CDR3 protein. The sample contains around 200,000 distinct CDR3 sequences, 48% of which appear only once. Patients sequenced had flow cytometry evidence of CD8+CD57+ cell expansion. The specimen was sorted CD4+, CD8+, or CD8+CD57+ T cells (not recorded which) from PBMCs. The receptors come from a human donor with aplastic anemia.

A few counts support this clonotype. The chain couples TRBV10-3 to TRBJ1-6; unclear D gene. Germline-derived CDR1 and CDR2 are ENHRY and SYGVKD. V was trimmed by 8 bases and J by 7 bases, leaving 9 bases between them. CDR3 length: 12 residues. CDR3 sequence reads: CAIGRGNSPLHF. The DNA for the CDR3 is TGTGCCATCGGACGGGGAAATTCACCCCTCCACTTT.

Points on this clonotype: It may be a read error: a sequence one base away is much more abundant. The V call is TRBV5-6, the J call TRBJ2-1; no clear D. The CDR3 runs to 13 residues. Per germline, CDR1 SGHDT and CDR2 YYEEEE. Here the CDR3 DNA reads TGTGTCAGCAGTCGAGGTTTAGTCAATGAGCAGTTCTTC. This gives the protein CVSSRGLVNEQFF.

This clonotype was picked up one time. The rearrangement joins TRBV11-2 to TRBJ1-5, with a weak D call TRBD1 (6 bases). The V gene's germline CDR1 is SGHAT and CDR2 FQNNGV. V was trimmed by 0 bases and J by 3 bases, leaving 18 bases between them. The CDR3 runs 18 residues. CDR3: CASSLEWGAGVINQPQHF. CDR3 sequence (DNA): TGTGCCAGCAGCTTAGAGTGGGGGGCAGGGGTGATCAATCAGCCCCAGCATTTT.

This clonotype was seen repeatedly, ten times or more. Sequence at one end of the junction differs from germline and may be a read error. The V and J genes are TRBV7-7 and TRBJ2-1, with D possibly being TRBD1 or TRBD2 (5 bases each). Looked up from germline, CDR1 is SSHAT and CDR2 is FNYEAQ (reference sequence). The CDR3 has 15 residues. This CDR3 reads CASSSYSTGAVEQFF. In DNA form, the CDR3 reads TGTGCTAGCAGCTCATACTCTACCGGGGCAGTAGAGCAGTTCTTC. The whole variable domain, remainder taken from reference TRBV7-7 and TRBJ2-1, is GAGVSQSPRYKVTKRGQDVTLRCDPISSHATLYWYQQALGQGPEFLTYFNYEAQPDKSGLPSDRFSAERPEGSISTLTIQRTEQRDSAMYRCASSSYSTGAVEQFFGPGTRLTVL.

In its sample, this clonotype was seen many times. For the CDR3, the DNA is TGTGCCAGCAGTTTGTTTTCTAGCTCCTACAATGAGCAGTTCTTC. It encodes CASSLFSSSYNEQFF. This chain joins TRBV12-3 or TRBV12-4 and TRBJ2-1, with no clear D. V was trimmed by 3 bases and J by 0 bases, leaving 9 bases between them. The CDR3 consists of 15 residues.

The gene calls are TRBV19 and TRBJ1-1; TRBD1 is a possible D gene (5 bases). There are 14 residues in the CDR3. Per germline, CDR1 LNHDA and CDR2 SQIVND (reference sequence). V was trimmed by 5 bases and J by 2 bases, leaving 12 bases between them. In DNA form, the CDR3 reads TGTGCCAGTAGTCGCCGGGGGGGTAACACTGAAGCTTTCTTT. Its protein is CASSRRGGNTEAFF.

The V and J genes are TRBV11-1 and TRBJ2-2; tentatively, D is TRBD1 (5 bases). This CDR3 contains 16 residues. Germline CDR1 and CDR2: SGHAT and FQDESV (reference sequence). The V and J ends lost 6 bases and 2 bases respectively, with 16 bases between them. The CDR3 here is CASSFQYRRNTGELFF. The CDR3 DNA follows: TGTGCCAGCAGTTTTCAGTACAGGAGAAACACCGGGGAGCTGTTTTTT.

On this clonotype: This may be a read error, as it is one base from a much larger clone. V and J are TRBV28 and TRBJ1-6; D is unclear. Germline CDR1 reads MDHEN; CDR2 reads SYDVKM. With 6 bases removed from V and 10 bases from J, the gap between germline ends came to 19 bases. The CDR3 sequence is 15 residues long. The CDR3 DNA follows: TGTGCCAGCAGGGCGGACCTAACGACGGGATCACCCCTCCACTTT. Protein: CASRADLTTGSPLHF.

This clonotype turned up a few times. The rearrangement links TRBV20-1 to TRBJ2-5, with D unresolved. Deletions cut 1 base from V and 4 bases from J, with 4 bases between. The germline V gene has CDR1 DFQATT and CDR2 SNEGSKA (reference sequence). This CDR3 is 11 amino acids long. CDR3 DNA: TGCAGTGCTAGAGGCGGAGAGACCCAGTACTTC. This gives the protein CSARGGETQYF.

At least ten counts were recorded for this clonotype. The rearrangement uses TRBV2 and TRBJ1-5; D remains ambiguous. The CDR3 loop spans 12 amino acids. Trimming pared 1 base from V and 7 bases from J, leaving 5 bases between. Germline CDR1 SNHLY, CDR2 FYNNEI. CDR3 DNA sequence: TGTGCCAGCAGTGAAGAACGGCAGCCCCAGCATTTT. It specifies CASSEERQPQHF.